Presented here are 9 T cell receptor beta chains from one specimen sequenced in a study of response to subunit inactivated influenza vaccine. MiXCR, run by TCRdb on the RT-PCR reads, gives a single entry per CDR3 protein. The sample has roughly 570,000 distinct CDR3 sequences, 14% seen once. Here the sequenced sample was PBMCs from blood, taken about 11 days after vaccination. The receptors were sampled from a man aged 45-60 years who received an inactivated influenza vaccine.

The chain employs TRBV15 and TRBJ2-4; 10 nucleotides match TRBD2. CDR3 size: 18 residues. CDR1 LNHNV and CDR2 YYDKDF come from the germline V gene (reference sequence). J gave up 3 bases and V 1 base, and 9 bases lay outside the gene matches. CDR3 loop: CATSRGASGSSIKNIQYF. The CDR3 bases are TGTGCCACCAGCAGAGGGGCTAGCGGGAGCAGTATCAAAAACATTCAGTACTTC.

The genes are TRBV5-1 and TRBJ2-5; 7 bases align to TRBD2. The CDR3 runs to 15 residues. Germline V gene sequence: CDR1 SGHRS, CDR2 YFSETQ. V gave up 4 bases and J gave up 2 bases; unmatched junction bases: 8. The CDR3 coding sequence is TGCGCCAGCAGCCTCAGCGGGACTCGACAAGAGACCCAGTACTTC. Translating it yields CASSLSGTRQETQYF. Using reference TRBV5-1 and TRBJ2-5 for the parts outside the CDR3, the full variable domain is KAGVTQTPRYLIKTRGQQVTLSCSPISGHRSVSWYQQTPGQGLQFLFEYFSETQRNKGNFPGRFSGRQFSNSRSEMNVSTLELGDSALYLCASSLSGTRQETQYFGPGTRLLVL.

The chain couples TRBV4-2 to TRBJ2-1; 15 nucleotides line up with TRBD2. Germline V lookup: CDR1 LGHNA, CDR2 YNFKEQ. The CDR3 has 17 residues. Trimming took 3 bases from V and 6 from J; bases not matched to a gene: 6. The CDR3 here is CASSQGLAGGWSNEQFF. The CDR3, as DNA: TGTGCCAGCAGCCAGGGACTAGCGGGAGGCTGGAGCAATGAGCAGTTCTTC.

V gene TRBV20-1 combines with J gene TRBJ1-2; 12 bases are a match to TRBD1. The CDR3 has 13 residues. V dropped 6 bases and J dropped 5; count of bases not matched to a gene: 4. Germline V gene sequence: CDR1 DFQATT, CDR2 SNEGSKA (reference sequence). The CDR3 here is CSAGDRGHYGYTF. CDR3 DNA: TGCAGTGCCGGGGACAGGGGGCATTATGGCTACACCTTC.

A few counts support this clonotype. The genes are TRBV7-9 and TRBJ2-7; 13 bases map to TRBD2. The CDR3 has 15 amino acids. CDR1 is SEHNR, CDR2 FQNEAQ, per germline (reference sequence). Unmatched junction bases numbered 3, after V lost 5 bases and J lost 2 bases. The CDR3 protein is CASSRTSGSPYEQYF. The CDR3 DNA reads as TGTGCCAGCAGCCGGACTAGCGGGAGTCCCTACGAGCAGTACTTC. The full variable domain, with the rest looked up from reference TRBV7-9 and TRBJ2-7, is DTGVSQNPRHKITKRGQNVTFRCDPISEHNRLYWYRQTLGQGPEFLTYFQNEAQLEKSRLLSDRFSAERPKGSFSTLEIQRTEQGDSAMYLCASSRTSGSPYEQYFGPGTRLTVT.

This clonotype was seen a few times. The gene calls are TRBV2 and TRBJ1-5; D is unclear. V gave up 4 bases and J gave up 7 bases, with 8 bases separating them. CDR3 length equals 12 residues. Germline CDR1 is SNHLY and CDR2 is FYNNEI. Here the CDR3 reads CASSVPPQPQHF. The DNA for the CDR3 is TGTGCCAGCAGTGTCCCTCCCCAGCCCCAGCATTTT.

This clonotype was seen a handful of times. This chain links TRBV11-2 with TRBJ2-2; 11 bases are a match to TRBD1. Trimming at V came to 5 bases and at J to 6 bases, leaving 14 bases not matched to a gene. The CDR3 loop spans 18 amino acids. CDR1 and CDR2 (germline): SGHAT, FQNNGV. CDR3 sequence: CASSPRAGTGGSPGELFF. CDR3 nucleotide sequence: TGTGCCAGCAGCCCCCGGGCCGGGACAGGGGGTAGCCCCGGGGAGCTGTTTTTT.

This clonotype was detected a few times. This sequence joins TRBV18 and TRBJ2-7, with TRBD2 identical over 10 bases. The CDR3 extends over 19 amino acids. Looked up from germline, CDR1 is KGHSH and CDR2 is LQKENI. With 3 bases clipped from V and 2 bases from J, the junction kept 16 bases outside the gene matches. The CDR3 protein is CASSPPNPIGLAEPYEQYF. For the CDR3, the DNA is TGTGCCAGCTCACCTCCGAACCCTATTGGACTAGCGGAACCCTACGAGCAGTACTTC.

A few counts support this clonotype. This chain joins TRBV18 and TRBJ2-7; 10 bases are shared with TRBD1. With V trimmed by 2 bases and J by 7 bases, 2 bases remained unmatched. Germline assignment: CDR1 KGHSH and CDR2 LQKENI. The CDR3 has 13 amino acids. The CDR3 coding sequence is TGTGCCAGCTCACCAGGGACAGGGGAAGAGCAGTACTTC. Encoded protein: CASSPGTGEEQYF.